This T cell receptor (beta chain) appears in the sequencing data of a study of T cell responses to AZD1222 COVID-19 vaccine (dated by TCRdb to 2020 to 2023). Notes on the research overall: AZD1222 recipients whose second dose came at about 4 weeks and those whose second dose came at about 12 weeks were combined into one group, since spike-specific TCR depth and breadth did not differ between the two schedules. Trial participants were enrolled by age into subgroups of 18-55, 56-69 and 70-plus years, and 148, 28 and 57 TCR-sequenced participants, respectively, were included in these subgroups. TCR sequencing covered 233 trial participants: 200 to 220 given two doses of AZD1222 and 26 given two doses of MenACWY control vaccine. Beyond this particular receptor, the publication reports: Conclusions about previously exposed vaccinees are limited, since just 5 to 7 AZD1222 recipients were seropositive for SARS-CoV-2 at baseline. In the small 56-69-year group, the increase in depth fell short of significance, most likely because of low power. Reportedly, almost half of the unique spike-specific TCRs recognized epitopes lying outside the regions that are mutated in the B.1.351 and B.1.1.7 variants. Vaccine-associated CD4 TCRs spanned the whole spike protein, with dominant responses in regions 160-218 and 743-854. A significant rise in spike-specific TCR breadth and depth was observed after two AZD1222 doses relative to day 0 and relative to MenACWY recipients. No day 14 peak-response samples were available, so repertoires were characterized only after the peak T cell response. Participants were mostly white British and included more females than males, and it was suggested by the authors that clonal diversity may have been underestimated.

The CDR3 regions of human TCRbeta chains were analyzed by immunosequencing. As for the authors' bioinformatics: Repertoire TCRs were matched against a reference library of SARS-CoV-2-specific TCRs generated with the MIRA antigen-specificity platform. Breadth was defined as the fraction of unique TCRs that were SARS-CoV-2-associated, and depth was defined as the fraction of total T cells that were SARS-CoV-2-associated. Each spike-specific TCR was assigned to its reactive spike region and to a CD4 or CD8 class using the MIRA data. Log10-transformed breadth and depth values were compared by one-way ANOVA with Sidak's multiple comparisons tests. The clones in this table, taken by TCRdb from immuneACCESS, are in-frame only. Not every clone is retained; where verified, under half of the shortfall comes from an unresolved V gene, and the cause of the rest is unknown. Clone size and the V and J calls come from that table; the DNA yielded D and trimming. The sample table shows approximately 92,000 clones, and 91% are seen once. The ten largest clones represent approximately 8.3% of the sample.

This clone was detected only once. Its antigen is unknown. It has no much larger one-base neighbor in the sample; base qualities were not kept. The intended sense of this specimen's time point label: baseline before first vaccination. Vaccinee samples were obtained from the UK trials COV001 and COV002, which included a single-blind randomized controlled phase 2/3 trial of AZD1222 (ChAdOx1 nCoV-19) in healthy adults. For TCRbeta chain sequencing, PBMC samples were collected from trial participants at day 0 and at day 28 after the second dose. Sequenced material: peripheral blood, taken on day 0 of AZD1222 vaccination. This receptor was identified in an adult in good health.

CDR3 protein: CASGSSWARGNSPLHF. The sequence in DNA is TGTGCTAGTGGTTCTTCGTGGGCTAGAGGGAATTCACCCCTCCACTTT. The chain was built from TRBV12-5 and TRBJ1-6; there is no confident call for the D gene. The germline V gene sets CDR1 to LGHNT and CDR2 to FRNRAP. From the cysteine up to the phenylalanine, the CDR3 has a length of 16 residues. Only the CDR3 portion is preserved as DNA: 48 bases, with reading frame beginning at the first base. V was cut back by 4 bases and J by 7 bases, leaving a gap of 17 bases between them. When the CDR3 is completed using the reference TRBV12-5 and TRBJ1-6 genes on either side, the full variable domain is DARVTQTPRHKVTEMGQEVTMRCQPILGHNTVFWYRQTMMQGLELLAYFRNRAPLDDSGMPKDRFSAEMPDATLATLKIQPSEPRDSAVYFCASGSSWARGNSPLHFGNGTRLTVT.